These T cell receptor beta chains were read from a single sample in a study of cytomegalovirus exposure and HLA in healthy donors. TCRdb keeps only in-frame clones here, not all; method: immunoSEQ multiplex PCR. The profile covers about 200,000 clones, with roughly 80% appearing a single time and about 1.8% taken by the ten largest. The source material was PBMCs. The receptors were gathered from a man aged 45-65 years in good health and CMV-seronegative. Both conserved end residues are part of each CDR3. Fields, in order: V gene, J gene, clone size, D gene, CDR3 length, CDR3 DNA, CDR3 protein. A D gene is named only where the DNA matches it firmly. Part of the rows lack a size; the others show once, few, many or a class for expanded clones.

>TRBV2|TRBJ1-1|NA|TRBD1|14
TGTGCCAGCAACCGACAGGGGAGAGACACTGAAGCTTTCTTT
CASNRQGRDTEAFF
>TRBV5-4|TRBJ1-1|few|TRBD1|14
TGTGCCAGCAGGTCGGACAGGGGGAGCACTGAAGCTTTCTTT
CASRSDRGSTEAFF
>TRBV9|TRBJ2-1|NA|NA|14
TGTGCCAGCAGCGTAACTCTATCCTACAATGAGCAGTTCTTC
CASSVTLSYNEQFF
>TRBV4-2|TRBJ1-2|NA|TRBD1|16
TGTGCCAGCAGCCAAGATAATGACAGGGGGAACTATGGCTACACCTTC
CASSQDNDRGNYGYTF
>TRBV28|TRBJ2-1|NA|TRBD1|13
TGTGCCAGCAGTTTCCGACAGGGGAATGAGCAGTTCTTC
CASSFRQGNEQFF
>TRBV6-4|TRBJ2-1|NA|TRBD2|15
TGTGCCAGCAGTGCTAGCGGACTGGGGTACAATGAGCAGTTCTTC
CASSASGLGYNEQFF
>TRBV15|TRBJ2-7|NA|TRBD2|16
TGTGCCACCAGCAGAGGAGATAGGACTAGCGTCCACGAGCAGTACTTC
CATSRGDRTSVHEQYF
>TRBV5-1|TRBJ1-2|few|NA|14
TGCGCCAGCAGCTTGAGTGGGGGCGGGTATGGCTACACCTTC
CASSLSGGGYGYTF
>TRBV4-1|TRBJ2-3|NA|TRBD2|15
TGCGCCAGCAGCCCTGGGACTAGCGGGATTGATACGCAGTATTTT
CASSPGTSGIDTQYF
>TRBV25-1|TRBJ1-6|NA|TRBD1|18
TGTGCCAGCAGTGAATACGGCGGGACAGGGGGTATGAATTCACCCCTCCACTTT
CASSEYGGTGGMNSPLHF
>TRBV9|TRBJ2-1|few|TRBD2|16
TGTGCCAGCAGCGTGATTGCGGGAGTTCCCTACAATGAGCAGTTCTTC
CASSVIAGVPYNEQFF
>TRBV6-6|TRBJ2-7|few|NA|15
TGTGCCAGCAGTTACGTGCGGCAGTCTTCCTACGAGCAGTACTTC
CASSYVRQSSYEQYF
>TRBV7-8|TRBJ1-3|NA|NA|20
TGTGCCAGCAGCTCTCAGCGACAGGCTGAGGTTTCCTACTCTGGAAACACCATATATTTT
CASSSQRQAEVSYSGNTIYF
>TRBV7-9|TRBJ2-7|NA|NA|14
TGTGCCAGCAGCAGGGGAGGCCCCACCTACGAGCAGTACTTC
CASSRGGPTYEQYF
>TRBV15|TRBJ1-1|NA|NA|16
TGTGCCACCAGCCCTATGTTTGGCGAACCAAGGGGTGAAGCTTTCTTT
CATSPMFGEPRGEAFF
>TRBV27|TRBJ2-1|NA|TRBD1|15
TGTGCCTCCTACCCCCGGGACAGGGCCGACAATGAGCAGTTCTTC
CASYPRDRADNEQFF
>TRBV27|TRBJ2-7|NA|TRBD2|15
TGTGCCAGCAGTTCAGAGCGGGAGTTCCCCTACGAGCAGTACTTC
CASSSEREFPYEQYF
>TRBV5-1|TRBJ1-5|NA|TRBD1|13
TGCGCCAGCAGTTACGACAGGGGTCAGCCCCAGCATTTT
CASSYDRGQPQHF
>TRBV18|TRBJ1-1|once|NA|16
TGTGCCAGCTCACCCTTGATTGGCACCGCGGGCACTGAAGCTTTCTTT
CASSPLIGTAGTEAFF